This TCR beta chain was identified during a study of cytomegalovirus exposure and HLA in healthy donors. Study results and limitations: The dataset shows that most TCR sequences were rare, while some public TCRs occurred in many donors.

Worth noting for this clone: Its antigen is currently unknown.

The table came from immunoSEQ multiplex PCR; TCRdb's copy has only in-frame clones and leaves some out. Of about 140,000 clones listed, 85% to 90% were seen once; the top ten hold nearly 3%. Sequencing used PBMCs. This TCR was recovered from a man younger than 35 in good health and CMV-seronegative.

DNA for the CDR3: TGTGCCAGCTCACCAAGACCCTCGGACAGGGGGCTGGGCACAGATACGCAGTATTTT. Translation: CASSPRPSDRGLGTDTQYF. The chain employs TRBV18 and TRBJ2-3; 11 positions match TRBD1. This CDR3 region has 19 residues. Trimming took 2 bases from V and 1 from J; bases not matched to a gene: 11. CDR1 KGHSH and CDR2 LQKENI come from the germline V gene.